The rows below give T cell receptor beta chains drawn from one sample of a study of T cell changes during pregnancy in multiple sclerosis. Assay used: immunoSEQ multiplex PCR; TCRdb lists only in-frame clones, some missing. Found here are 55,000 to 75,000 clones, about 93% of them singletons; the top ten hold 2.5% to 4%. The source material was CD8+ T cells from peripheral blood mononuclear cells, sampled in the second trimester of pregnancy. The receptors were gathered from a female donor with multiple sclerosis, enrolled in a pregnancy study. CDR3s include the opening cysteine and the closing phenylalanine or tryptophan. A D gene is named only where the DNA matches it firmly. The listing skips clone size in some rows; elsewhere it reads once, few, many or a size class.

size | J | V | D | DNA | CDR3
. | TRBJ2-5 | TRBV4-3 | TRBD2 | TGCGCCAGCAGCCAAGATAGGGCGGGAGGGCCCCTTCTGTACTTC | CASSQDRAGGPLLYF
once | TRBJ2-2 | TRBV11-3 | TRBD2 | TGTGCCAGCAGCTTTGGGACTAGCAACGCCGGGGAGCTGTTTTTT | CASSFGTSNAGELFF
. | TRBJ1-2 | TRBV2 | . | TGTGCCAGCAGTGGCCGGACAGCTTATGGCTACACCTTC | CASSGRTAYGYTF
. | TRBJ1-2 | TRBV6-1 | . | TGTGCCAGCATTTTCAGGGGAGCTAACTATGGCTACACCTTC | CASIFRGANYGYTF
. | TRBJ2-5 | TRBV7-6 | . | TGTGCCAGCAGCTTGCGCCTCTTGGGCCGGGGCCAAGAGACCCAGTACTTC | CASSLRLLGRGQETQYF
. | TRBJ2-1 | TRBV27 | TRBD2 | TGTGCCAGCAGTTTTTTTGCGGGAGAGTACAATGAGCAGTTCTTC | CASSFFAGEYNEQFF
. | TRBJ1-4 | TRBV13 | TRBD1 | TGTGCCAGCAACACAGGGGGCTCTGATGAAAAACTGTTTTTT | CASNTGGSDEKLFF
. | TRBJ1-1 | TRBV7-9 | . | TGTGCCAGCAGCTTAGGAACAGGGATGAACACTGAAGCTTTCTTT | CASSLGTGMNTEAFF
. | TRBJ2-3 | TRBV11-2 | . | TGTGCCAGCAGCTTCCAACAAGACACAGATACGCAGTATTTT | CASSFQQDTDTQYF
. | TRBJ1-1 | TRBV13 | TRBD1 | TGTGCCAGCAGCGGGGGGGACAGGGGTAACACTGAAGCTTTCTTT | CASSGGDRGNTEAFF